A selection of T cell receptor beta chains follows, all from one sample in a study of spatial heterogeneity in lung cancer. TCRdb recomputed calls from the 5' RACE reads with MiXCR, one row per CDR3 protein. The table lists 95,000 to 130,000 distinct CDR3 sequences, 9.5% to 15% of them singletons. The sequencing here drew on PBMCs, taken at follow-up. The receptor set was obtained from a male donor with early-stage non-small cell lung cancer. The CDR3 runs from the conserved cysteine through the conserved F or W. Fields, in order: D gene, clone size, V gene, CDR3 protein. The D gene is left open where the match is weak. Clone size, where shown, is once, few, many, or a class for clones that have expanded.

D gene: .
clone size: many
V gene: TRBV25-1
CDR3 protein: CASSETKITNEKLFF

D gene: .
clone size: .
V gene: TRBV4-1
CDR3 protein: CASSQEGWVNEQFF

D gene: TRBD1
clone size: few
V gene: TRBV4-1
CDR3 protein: CASSRTGDSNGYTF

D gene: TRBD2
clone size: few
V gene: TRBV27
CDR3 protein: CASSPYRTSGGPRVGQYF

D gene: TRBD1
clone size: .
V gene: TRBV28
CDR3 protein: CASSSNRDRLSYEQYF

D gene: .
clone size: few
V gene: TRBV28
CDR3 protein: CASSFTGTRVGNQPQHF

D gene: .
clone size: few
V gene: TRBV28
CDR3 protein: CASSRGEMGKLFF

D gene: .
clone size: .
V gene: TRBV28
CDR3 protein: CASNPQGHEQYF

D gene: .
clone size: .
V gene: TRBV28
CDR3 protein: CASTLGAGTDTQYF

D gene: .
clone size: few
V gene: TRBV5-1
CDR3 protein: CASDVGANTGELFF

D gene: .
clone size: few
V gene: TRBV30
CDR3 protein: CAWSWSSGNTIYF

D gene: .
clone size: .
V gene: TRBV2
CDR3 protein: CASGGGSLGNTIYF

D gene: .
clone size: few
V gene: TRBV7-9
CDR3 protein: CASSLPVTETQYF

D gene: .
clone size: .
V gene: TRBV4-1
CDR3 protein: CASSQEPSGTQYF

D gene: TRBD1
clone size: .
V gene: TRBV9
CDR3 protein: CASSWGQAKETQYF

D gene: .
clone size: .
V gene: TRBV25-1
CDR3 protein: CASTPGGGGAYGYTF

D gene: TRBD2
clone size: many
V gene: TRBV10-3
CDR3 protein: CAISEWMAGGNQETQYF

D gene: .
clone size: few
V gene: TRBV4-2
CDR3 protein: CASSQDSIRAGNTIYF

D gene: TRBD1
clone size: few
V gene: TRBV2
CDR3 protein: CASSADRVNQPQHF

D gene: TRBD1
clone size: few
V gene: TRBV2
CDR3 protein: CASRGQGAFGYTF

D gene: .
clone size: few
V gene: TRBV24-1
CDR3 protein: CATSDKVDTQYF

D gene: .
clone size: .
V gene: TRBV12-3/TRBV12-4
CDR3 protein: CASSPGTPVSDTQYF

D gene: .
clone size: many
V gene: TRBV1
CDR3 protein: CTSTPRDRGTDTPKNIQYF

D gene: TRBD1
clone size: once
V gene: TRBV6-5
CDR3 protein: CASSKQGLSGGYTF

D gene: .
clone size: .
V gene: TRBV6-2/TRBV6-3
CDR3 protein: CASSFTAGATEAFF